This T cell receptor (beta chain) appears in the sequencing data of a study of alternative splicing in chronic myeloid leukemia remission (dated by TCRdb to the early 2020s). Turning to the overall study: Peripheral blood from chronic-phase CML patients at diagnosis and remission was profiled by RNA sequencing and compared with healthy donors. The median age was around 50 years at diagnosis, around 61 at remission and less than 40 for the healthy controls. Female/male counts of 11/5 were recorded for diagnosis samples, 8/3 for remission samples and 2/4 for controls. Trizol was used to extract total RNA from peripheral blood mononuclear cells of diagnosis, remission and control samples. The research as a whole found: Blood cell composition differed strongly depending on the timepoint, moving from an enrichment of myeloid progenitors at diagnosis to an enrichment of mature lymphoid cells at remission. Blood cell composition at remission was reconfigured to resemble lymphoid cell-enriched normal controls.

About this clonotype: The antigen it binds to is not known.

CDR3 length: 14 amino acids, cysteine to phenylalanine. Only the protein sequence is given. The germline V gene sets CDR1 to KGHSH and CDR2 to LQKENI. Peripheral blood was obtained from a handful of healthy donors to serve as normal controls. The library was prepared using bulk RNA-seq. The TruSeq Stranded RNA sample prep kit was used to generate libraries of poly-A-enriched mRNA from an input of roughly 1 ug total RNA. Paired-end sequencing was performed on a HiSeq 2500, with each sample sequenced in triplicate. A read length of 125 nucleotides per mate was used for RNA-seq. The published analysis was carried out like this. After trimming, reads were aligned to hg38 using STAR v2.7, and quality control was handled by FASTQC, RSeQC and multiqc. Salmon 0.14.1 was used to quantify gene expression levels as transcripts per million (TPM). Principal component analysis suggested that trial, library batch, sequencing batch, treatment regimen and sex did not drive transcriptomic profiles. TCRdb reprocessed the reads and lists each CDR3 protein sequence as a single entry, with no DNA. The V and J calls were not made by the authors but by TCRdb's processing. This sample is represented by 250 to 350 distinct CDR3 sequences; approximately 97% of them were singletons. Roughly 13% of the sample goes to the ten largest clones.

The chain employs TRBV18 and TRBJ1-1. Sequenced sample: PBMCs. This sequence originates from a person aged 25 to 49 in good health. The CDR3 reads as follows: CASSPLVANTEAFF.